The next 2 T cell receptor beta chains were all read from a single sample in a study of blood T cell repertoires in COVID-19. Using immunoSEQ multiplex PCR, the repertoire was profiled, and TCRdb retains in-frame clones only, with some absent. In the table there are under 55,000 clones, more than 75% of which are singletons. Sequenced: peripheral blood. The receptors shown here come from a man between 65 and 85 years old with acute or convalescent COVID-19.

The chain couples TRBV19 to TRBJ1-5; D is uncertain. There are 16 residues in the CDR3. Trimming took 3 bases from V and 0 from J, leaving 12 bases between them. The germline CDR1 and CDR2 sequences are LNHDA and SQIVND (reference sequence). CDR3 residues: CASSMIKPYSNQPQHF. CDR3 in DNA: TGTGCCAGTAGTATGATCAAACCCTATAGCAATCAGCCCCAGCATTTT.

The V gene is TRBV10-3, the J gene TRBJ2-5; 7 bases match TRBD1. This CDR3 is 14 amino acids long. CDR1 is ENHRY, CDR2 SYGVKD, per germline. V shed 4 bases, J shed 2 bases, and the junction held 4 bases outside the gene matches. Here the CDR3 reads CAISAGQKQETQYF. Written as DNA, the CDR3 is TGTGCCATCAGTGCGGGACAGAAACAAGAGACCCAGTACTTC.